The rows below give T cell receptor beta chains drawn from one sample of a study of blood T cell repertoires in COVID-19. The repertoire was sequenced with immunoSEQ multiplex PCR; TCRdb's copy has only in-frame clones and lacks some. The table includes 250,000 or so clones, 87% detected once. Specimen: peripheral blood. These receptors came from a man aged 18 to 29 with active or convalescent COVID-19. The CDR3 runs from the conserved cysteine through the conserved F or W. D genes are given only for firm matches. Rows give clone size only sometimes, using once, few, many, or a class for an expanded clone.

- | - | TRBJ1-2 | TRBV6-2/TRBV6-3 | TGTGCCAGCAGTTACTCGATACAGGCCTATGGCTACACCTTC | CASSYSIQAYGYTF
- | TRBD2 | TRBJ2-1 | TRBV7-3 | TGTGCCAGCAGCTCAAGACTAGCGGGAAACAATGAGCAGTTCTTC | CASSSRLAGNNEQFF
- | - | TRBJ2-3 | TRBV25-1 | TGTGCCAGCAAAGGGGGGGCGAAAACAGATACGCAGTATTTT | CASKGGAKTDTQYF
- | TRBD2 | TRBJ2-1 | TRBV7-9 | TGTGCCAGCAGCCATCGGACTAGCGGGGGGACCAGGGAGCAGTTCTTC | CASSHRTSGGTREQFF
- | - | TRBJ1-5 | TRBV6-5 | TGTGCCAGCAGTTTGGGCAGCAATCAGCCCCAGCATTTT | CASSLGSNQPQHF
once | - | TRBJ2-7 | TRBV2 | TGTGCCAGCAGTGAGGTAGCGCAGACCTACGAGCAGTACTTC | CASSEVAQTYEQYF
- | - | TRBJ2-7 | TRBV9 | TGTGCCAGCAGCGGGGAGACCTACGAGCAGTACTTC | CASSGETYEQYF
- | - | TRBJ1-2 | TRBV24-1 | TGTGCCACCAGCAGGGGTAAAGGTGGCTACACCTTC | CATSRGKGGYTF
few | - | TRBJ1-6 | TRBV2 | TGTGCCAGCAGTGACCGAGTACCCTATAATTCACCCCTCCACTTT | CASSDRVPYNSPLHF
- | - | TRBJ1-6 | TRBV5-4 | TGTGCCAGCAGCTTGGGGCGGAACAATTATTCACCCCTCCACTTT | CASSLGRNNYSPLHF
- | TRBD1 | TRBJ1-5 | TRBV23-1 | TGCGCCAGCAGTCAAGCCCTAGACAGGGGCAATCAGCCCCAGCATTTT | CASSQALDRGNQPQHF
- | - | TRBJ2-4 | TRBV6-1 | TGTGCCAGCAGTGATCAGGGAGCCAAAAACATTCAGTACTTC | CASSDQGAKNIQYF
once | - | TRBJ2-6 | TRBV9 | TGTGCCAGCAGCACCGAACAGGGAGAGGCTGCCTCTGGGGCCAACGTCCTGACTTTC | CASSTEQGEAASGANVLTF
- | TRBD1 | TRBJ2-7 | TRBV14 | TGTGCCAGCAGGCTTTCCGGGACAGGGGATAGGCAGTACTTC | CASRLSGTGDRQYF
- | - | TRBJ1-1 | TRBV29-1 | TGCAGCGTTCCCGGGCCGCGGGGTGAAGCTTTCTTT | CSVPGPRGEAFF
- | TRBD1 | TRBJ2-7 | TRBV5-1 | TGCGCCAGCTCACAGGGGGCAAGTGTCCACGAGCAGTACTTC | CASSQGASVHEQYF
- | - | TRBJ2-5 | TRBV5-1 | TGCGCCAGCAGCTTGTTCAGTGGGGGGACGGAGACCCAGTACTTC | CASSLFSGGTETQYF
- | - | TRBJ1-4 | TRBV19 | TGTGCCAGTAGTTTCCGGACAGCAACTAATGAAAAACTGTTTTTT | CASSFRTATNEKLFF
- | - | TRBJ1-4 | TRBV19 | TGTGCCAGTAGTCCGGGGGTGACTGGGTACTTACTGTTTTTT | CASSPGVTGYLLFF
- | TRBD2 | TRBJ2-1 | TRBV7-8 | TGTGCCAGCAGCTTCCAGATAGCGGGGGAAGTATACAATGAGCAGTTCTTC | CASSFQIAGEVYNEQFF
- | - | TRBJ2-3 | TRBV6-4 | TGTGCCAGCAGTGGCAGAGGCGGAGTCGGTTATACGCAGTATTTT | CASSGRGGVGYTQYF
- | TRBD2 | TRBJ2-5 | TRBV9 | TGTGCCAGCAGCGCCCCACTAGCGGGGGTCCGGGAGACCCAGTACTTC | CASSAPLAGVRETQYF
- | TRBD1 | TRBJ2-7 | TRBV27 | TGTGCCAGCGGACTACAGGGGGACTCCTACGAGCAGTACTTC | CASGLQGDSYEQYF
- | - | TRBJ1-2 | TRBV3-1/TRBV3-2 | TGTGCCAGCAGCCCCTCCGGGGTTGGCTACACCTTC | CASSPSGVGYTF
- | - | TRBJ2-7 | TRBV7-3 | TGTGCCAGCAGCTTTACCGCACTCCCCTACGAGCAGTACTTC | CASSFTALPYEQYF
- | - | TRBJ1-2 | TRBV4-3 | TGCGCCAGCAGCCAAGATCGGGGGAGCTATGGCTACACCTTC | CASSQDRGSYGYTF
- | TRBD1 | TRBJ2-5 | TRBV19 | TGTGCCAGTAGTACCCGACAGGGTAAGGGGGAGACCCAGTACTTC | CASSTRQGKGETQYF
once | - | TRBJ1-2 | TRBV19 | TGTGCAAGTTGGTCGACAGCTAACTATGGCTACACCTTC | CASWSTANYGYTF
few | TRBD1 | TRBJ2-1 | TRBV2 | TGTGCCAGCAGTGTGGACAGGGGGGATGAGCAGTTCTTC | CASSVDRGDEQFF